Listed below are T cell receptor beta chains from one sample, sequenced in a study of blood T cell repertoires in COVID-19. Using immunoSEQ multiplex PCR, the repertoire was profiled, and TCRdb retains in-frame clones only, with some absent. Of some 400,000 clones in the sample, over 75% are singletons; the top ten hold approximately 1.2%. Material: PBMCs or T cells enriched from blood (not recorded which). The receptors stem from a man under 40 who had recovered from COVID-19. The CDR3 runs from the conserved cysteine through the conserved F or W. The D gene is left open where the match is weak. Rows give clone size only sometimes, using once, few, many, or a class for an expanded clone.

cdr3_aa: CASSTHDRGRNEQFF
cdr3_nt: TGTGCCAGCAGCACTCACGACAGGGGGCGAAATGAGCAGTTCTTC
clone_size: -
j_call: TRBJ2-1
d_call: TRBD1
v_call: TRBV9

cdr3_aa: CASSREQGATGYTF
cdr3_nt: TGTGCCAGTAGTAGGGAACAGGGGGCTACCGGCTACACCTTC
clone_size: -
j_call: TRBJ1-2
d_call: TRBD1
v_call: TRBV19

cdr3_aa: CASSARTRTTGYVEAFF
cdr3_nt: TGCGCCAGCAGCGCTCGTACCCGGACGACAGGGTACGTTGAAGCTTTCTTT
clone_size: -
j_call: TRBJ1-1
d_call: TRBD1
v_call: TRBV4-3

cdr3_aa: CASSSGGTSNQPQHF
cdr3_nt: TGTGCCAGCAGTTCCGGGGGAACTAGCAATCAGCCCCAGCATTTT
clone_size: -
j_call: TRBJ1-5
d_call: -
v_call: TRBV6-2/TRBV6-3

cdr3_aa: CSASLAGREDTQYF
cdr3_nt: TGCAGTGCTAGTTTAGCGGGCCGCGAGGATACGCAGTATTTT
clone_size: -
j_call: TRBJ2-3
d_call: TRBD2
v_call: TRBV20-1

cdr3_aa: CASSAQGARGYTF
cdr3_nt: TGTGCCAGTAGTGCACAGGGGGCGAGGGGCTACACCTTC
clone_size: -
j_call: TRBJ1-2
d_call: TRBD1
v_call: TRBV19

cdr3_aa: CATSGGAYEQYF
cdr3_nt: TGTGCCACTAGCGGGGGGGCCTACGAGCAGTACTTC
clone_size: -
j_call: TRBJ2-7
d_call: TRBD2
v_call: TRBV19

cdr3_aa: CASSLSRGSSSYEQYF
cdr3_nt: TGTGCCAGCAGTTTATCTCGGGGGTCATCCTCCTACGAGCAGTACTTC
clone_size: -
j_call: TRBJ2-7
d_call: -
v_call: TRBV27

cdr3_aa: CASSPDTGGEKLFF
cdr3_nt: TGTGCCAGCAGCCCGGACACCGGTGGGGAAAAACTGTTTTTT
clone_size: -
j_call: TRBJ1-4
d_call: -
v_call: TRBV7-9

cdr3_aa: CASSKGQTDYGYTF
cdr3_nt: TGTGCCAGCAGCAAGGGGCAGACAGACTATGGCTACACCTTC
clone_size: -
j_call: TRBJ1-2
d_call: -
v_call: TRBV14

cdr3_aa: CSVGQGSTGNTIYF
cdr3_nt: TGCAGCGTTGGACAGGGGAGCACTGGAAACACCATATATTTT
clone_size: -
j_call: TRBJ1-3
d_call: TRBD1
v_call: TRBV29-1

cdr3_aa: CASSLGQGHQPQHF
cdr3_nt: TGTGCCAGCAGCTTGGGACAGGGCCATCAGCCCCAGCATTTT
clone_size: few
j_call: TRBJ1-5
d_call: TRBD1
v_call: TRBV5-8

cdr3_aa: CASSVEGELTEAFF
cdr3_nt: TGTGCCAGCAGCGTAGAAGGGGAACTCACTGAAGCTTTCTTT
clone_size: -
j_call: TRBJ1-1
d_call: -
v_call: TRBV9

cdr3_aa: CASSALGLTRGTDTQYF
cdr3_nt: TGTGCCAGCAGCGCCCTCGGACTAACCAGGGGCACAGATACGCAGTATTTT
clone_size: -
j_call: TRBJ2-3
d_call: -
v_call: TRBV27

cdr3_aa: CASRGPKAGGSYNEQFF
cdr3_nt: TGTGCCAGCAGGGGGCCAAAAGCGGGGGGCTCCTACAATGAGCAGTTCTTC
clone_size: -
j_call: TRBJ2-1
d_call: TRBD2
v_call: TRBV7-8

cdr3_aa: CASSLQGQGQTTEAFF
cdr3_nt: TGCGCCAGCAGCTTGCAGGGACAGGGGCAGACCACTGAAGCTTTCTTT
clone_size: -
j_call: TRBJ1-1
d_call: TRBD1
v_call: TRBV5-1

cdr3_aa: CASTQAGGHSPLHF
cdr3_nt: TGTGCCAGCACCCAGGCGGGGGGCCATTCACCCCTCCACTTT
clone_size: -
j_call: TRBJ1-6
d_call: -
v_call: TRBV5-4

cdr3_aa: CASSLLGLAGGHGEQFF
cdr3_nt: TGTGCCAGCAGTCTCCTCGGACTAGCGGGGGGGCATGGTGAGCAGTTCTTC
clone_size: -
j_call: TRBJ2-1
d_call: TRBD2
v_call: TRBV6-6

cdr3_aa: CASSIGGLNTEAFF
cdr3_nt: TGTGCCAGTAGTATCGGAGGGCTGAACACTGAAGCTTTCTTT
clone_size: -
j_call: TRBJ1-1
d_call: -
v_call: TRBV19

cdr3_aa: CASTVDTHGYTF
cdr3_nt: TGTGCCAGCACTGTGGACACGCATGGCTACACCTTC
clone_size: -
j_call: TRBJ1-2
d_call: -
v_call: TRBV12-3/TRBV12-4

cdr3_aa: CAISPGEASEKLFF
cdr3_nt: TGTGCCATCAGTCCGGGAGAAGCGAGTGAAAAACTGTTTTTT
clone_size: -
j_call: TRBJ1-4
d_call: -
v_call: TRBV10-3

cdr3_aa: CASSINPIYGYTF
cdr3_nt: TGTGCCAGTAGTATCAACCCTATCTATGGCTACACCTTC
clone_size: -
j_call: TRBJ1-2
d_call: -
v_call: TRBV19

cdr3_aa: CASSRQGGTDTQYF
cdr3_nt: TGTGCCAGCAGTAGGCAGGGTGGAACAGATACGCAGTATTTT
clone_size: -
j_call: TRBJ2-3
d_call: -
v_call: TRBV6-4

cdr3_aa: CASRANPYAEAFF
cdr3_nt: TGTGCCAGTAGAGCTAACCCCTACGCAGAAGCTTTCTTT
clone_size: -
j_call: TRBJ1-1
d_call: -
v_call: TRBV19

cdr3_aa: CSVEGGFGQPQHF
cdr3_nt: TGCAGCGTTGAAGGAGGGTTTGGTCAGCCCCAGCATTTT
clone_size: -
j_call: TRBJ1-5
d_call: -
v_call: TRBV29-1

cdr3_aa: CASSRLPSGIRNEQFF
cdr3_nt: TGTGCCAGCAGCCGTCTTCCTAGCGGAATTAGGAATGAGCAGTTCTTC
clone_size: -
j_call: TRBJ2-1
d_call: TRBD2
v_call: TRBV14

cdr3_aa: CASSFQRSGYNEQFF
cdr3_nt: TGCGCCAGCAGCTTTCAGCGGTCTGGCTACAATGAGCAGTTCTTC
clone_size: -
j_call: TRBJ2-1
d_call: -
v_call: TRBV5-1

cdr3_aa: CASSLERGNQPQHF
cdr3_nt: TGTGCCAGCAGCTTAGAGCGGGGCAATCAGCCCCAGCATTTT
clone_size: -
j_call: TRBJ1-5
d_call: -
v_call: TRBV7-2